This T cell receptor beta chain appears in the sequencing data of a study of Tregs in tolerant kidney transplant recipients. Overall study findings and caveats: Validation in larger populations is needed because few patients were studied. The most relevant donor-specific Treg TCRbeta repertoire apparently came from expansion with activated donor B cells.

Unstimulated regulatory T cells (CD4+CD25+CD127-), CD4+CD25- non-regulatory cells, CD4 and CD8 cells were FACS-sorted from thawed PBMCs. Clones were sequenced by immunoSEQ multiplex PCR, and TCRdb holds only the in-frame ones, with some missing. The sample lists roughly 250,000 clones, 84% seen once, with less than 0.75% in the top ten. As regards this clone: Its cognate antigen is unknown.

CDR3 length: 16 residues. The V gene end was trimmed by 1 base and the J gene end by 0 bases; junction bases not matched to a gene: 5. The germline gives CDR1 SGHTA, CDR2 FQGNSA. The rearrangement links TRBV7-2 to TRBJ2-7, with 8 bases identical to TRBD2. The receptor comes from a human donor in good health. The specimen was CD4+ T cells from blood. The CDR3 reads CASSLGSGASSYEQYF. CDR3 bases: TGTGCCAGCAGCTTAGGTAGCGGGGCCAGCTCCTACGAGCAGTACTTC.